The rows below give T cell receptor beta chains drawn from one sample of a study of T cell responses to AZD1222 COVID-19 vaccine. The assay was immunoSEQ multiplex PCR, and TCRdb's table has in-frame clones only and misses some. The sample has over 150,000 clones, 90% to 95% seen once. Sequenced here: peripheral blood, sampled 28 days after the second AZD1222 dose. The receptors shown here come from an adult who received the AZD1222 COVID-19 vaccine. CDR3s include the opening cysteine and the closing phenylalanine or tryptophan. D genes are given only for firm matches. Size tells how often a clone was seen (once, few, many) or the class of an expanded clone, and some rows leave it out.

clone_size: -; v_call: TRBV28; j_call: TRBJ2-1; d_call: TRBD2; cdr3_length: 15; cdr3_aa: CASSLAGARYNEQFF; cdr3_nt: TGTGCCAGCAGTTTAGCGGGAGCTCGCTACAATGAGCAGTTCTTC
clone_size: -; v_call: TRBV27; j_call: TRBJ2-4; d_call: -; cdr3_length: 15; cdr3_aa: CASSFRGAAKNIQYF; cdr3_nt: TGTGCCAGCAGTTTTAGGGGCGCGGCCAAAAACATTCAGTACTTC
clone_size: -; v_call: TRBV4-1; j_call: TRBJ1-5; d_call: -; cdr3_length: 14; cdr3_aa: CASSQPSRNQPQHF; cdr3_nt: TGCGCCAGCAGCCAACCTTCCCGCAATCAGCCCCAGCATTTT
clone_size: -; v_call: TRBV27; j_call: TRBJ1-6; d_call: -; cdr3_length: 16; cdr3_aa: CASSFGRSSYNSPLHF; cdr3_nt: TGTGCCAGCAGTTTCGGCAGGAGCTCCTATAATTCACCCCTCCACTTT
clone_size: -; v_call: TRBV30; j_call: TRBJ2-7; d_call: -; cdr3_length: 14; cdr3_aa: CAWAGGSEVFEQYF; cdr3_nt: TGTGCCTGGGCCGGAGGTAGCGAAGTTTTCGAGCAGTACTTC
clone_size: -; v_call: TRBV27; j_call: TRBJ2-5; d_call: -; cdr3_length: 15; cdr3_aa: CASSSIVGGQETQYF; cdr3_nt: TGTGCCAGCAGTTCAATAGTGGGGGGCCAAGAGACCCAGTACTTC
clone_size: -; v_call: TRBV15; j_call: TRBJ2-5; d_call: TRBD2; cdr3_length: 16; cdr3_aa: CATSRDKRGAQETQYF; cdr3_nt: TGTGCCACCAGCAGAGATAAGCGGGGGGCCCAAGAGACCCAGTACTTC
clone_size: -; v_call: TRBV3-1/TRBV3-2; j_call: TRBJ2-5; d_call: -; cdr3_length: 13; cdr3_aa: CASAPVEQETQYF; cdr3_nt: TGTGCCAGCGCCCCGGTCGAACAAGAGACCCAGTACTTC
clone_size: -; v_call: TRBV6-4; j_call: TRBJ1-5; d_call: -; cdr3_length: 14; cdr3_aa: CASSTDGGESPQHF; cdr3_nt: TGTGCCAGCAGTACCGACGGGGGAGAAAGTCCCCAGCATTTT
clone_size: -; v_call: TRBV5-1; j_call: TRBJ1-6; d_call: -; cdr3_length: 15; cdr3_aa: CASSSLQGGDSPLHF; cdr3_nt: TGCGCCAGCAGCTCCTTGCAGGGTGGGGATTCACCCCTCCACTTT
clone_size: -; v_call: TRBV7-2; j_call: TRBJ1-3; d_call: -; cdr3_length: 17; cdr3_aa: CASSPRSSGSSGNTIYF; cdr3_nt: TGTGCCAGCAGCCCTAGGAGCAGTGGGAGCTCTGGAAACACCATATATTTT
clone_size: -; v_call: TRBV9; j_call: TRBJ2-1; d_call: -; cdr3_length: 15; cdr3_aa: CASSPGTSSYNEQFF; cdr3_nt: TGTGCCAGCAGCCCTGGTACGAGCTCCTACAATGAGCAGTTCTTC
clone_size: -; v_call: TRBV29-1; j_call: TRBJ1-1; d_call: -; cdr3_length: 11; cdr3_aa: CSVQTANEAFF; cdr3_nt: TGCAGCGTCCAGACAGCCAATGAAGCTTTCTTT
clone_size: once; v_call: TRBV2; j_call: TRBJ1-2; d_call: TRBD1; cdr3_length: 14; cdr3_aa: CASRGQGGNYGYTF; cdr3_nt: TGTGCCAGCAGAGGACAGGGGGGTAACTATGGCTACACCTTC
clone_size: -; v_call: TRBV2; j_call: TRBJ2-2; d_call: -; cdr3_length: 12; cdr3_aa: CASRKAGGELFF; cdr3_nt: TGTGCCAGCAGGAAGGCGGGCGGGGAGCTGTTTTTT
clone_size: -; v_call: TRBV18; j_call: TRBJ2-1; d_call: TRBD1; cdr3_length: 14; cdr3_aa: CASSPEDRSNEQFF; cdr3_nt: TGTGCCAGCTCACCAGAGGACAGGAGCAATGAGCAGTTCTTC
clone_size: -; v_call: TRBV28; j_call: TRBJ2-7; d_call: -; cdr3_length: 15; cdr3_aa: CASSGDITNSYEQYF; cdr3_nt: TGTGCCAGCAGTGGGGACATTACAAACTCCTACGAGCAGTACTTC
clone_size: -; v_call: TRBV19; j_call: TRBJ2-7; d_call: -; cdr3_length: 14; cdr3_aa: CASSYGAGSYEQYF; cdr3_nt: TGTGCCAGTAGTTACGGGGCAGGGTCCTACGAGCAGTACTTC
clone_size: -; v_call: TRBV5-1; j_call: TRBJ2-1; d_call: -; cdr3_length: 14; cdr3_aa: CARKGVGSYNEQFF; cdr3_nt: TGCGCCAGGAAGGGTGTGGGCTCCTACAATGAGCAGTTCTTC
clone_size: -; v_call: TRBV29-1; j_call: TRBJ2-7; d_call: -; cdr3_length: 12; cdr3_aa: CSVVDGSYEQYF; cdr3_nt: TGCAGCGTTGTGGACGGCTCCTACGAGCAGTACTTC
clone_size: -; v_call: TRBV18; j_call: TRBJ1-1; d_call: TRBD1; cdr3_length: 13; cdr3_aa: CASAKDRGGEAFF; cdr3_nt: TGTGCCAGCGCGAAGGACAGGGGCGGGGAAGCTTTCTTT
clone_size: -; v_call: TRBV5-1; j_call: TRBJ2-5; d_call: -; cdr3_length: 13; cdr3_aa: CASSLVGGETQYF; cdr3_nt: TGCGCCAGCAGCTTGGTGGGGGGAGAGACCCAGTACTTC